These T cell receptor beta chains were read from a single sample in a study of T cell repertoires in cytomegalovirus infection. Each CDR3 protein gets one entry after TCRdb re-called the reads with MiXCR. The data show about 83,000 distinct CDR3 sequences, about 29% seen once. Their cognate antigens are unknown. The sequences come from CD8+ T cells from cultured PBMCs, collected from culture after CMV antigen stimulation. The receptors here all came from a human donor in good health (CMV status not recorded). Some clones in this sample may be carry-over from other donors' samples. Both conserved end residues are part of each CDR3. The D gene is left open where the match is weak. Size is stated for part of the rows, as once, few or many counts, or as a class when the clone is expanded.

18 few TRBJ2-1 . TRBV24-1 CATSDSKGHHGPYNEQFF TGTGCCACCAGTGATTCGAAGGGACACCACGGGCCCTACAATGAGCAGTTCTTC
14 many TRBJ2-1 . TRBV24-1 CATSEGAGRNEQFF TGTGCCACCAGTGAAGGGGCAGGGCGCAATGAGCAGTTCTTC
13 few TRBJ1-1 . TRBV20-1 CSASGQENTEAFF TGCAGTGCTAGTGGTCAGGAGAACACTGAAGCTTTCTTT
20 . TRBJ2-7 . TRBV4-2 CASSQYLSGGPGGPSYEQYF TGTGCCAGCAGCCAATATTTGTCGGGTGGACCCGGGGGCCCCTCCTACGAGCAGTACTTC
12 . TRBJ2-7 . TRBV4-1 CASSLYGYEQYF TGCGCCAGCAGCCTCTATGGATACGAGCAGTACTTC
12 many TRBJ2-1 . TRBV7-2 CASSLDSNEQFF TGTGCCAGCAGCTTAGACTCTAATGAGCAGTTCTTC
16 few TRBJ2-5 . TRBV12-3/TRBV12-4 CASSLVPSGSGETQYF TGTGCCAGCAGTTTAGTGCCCAGCGGGTCGGGGGAGACCCAGTACTTC
15 . TRBJ1-2 TRBD1 TRBV2 CASSEAGTGNYGYTF TGTGCCAGCAGTGAAGCGGGGACAGGGAACTATGGCTACACCTTC
13 few TRBJ1-5 . TRBV28 CASSSGVTYPQHF TGTGCCAGCAGCTCAGGGGTTACTTATCCCCAGCATTTT
17 few TRBJ1-3 . TRBV7-6 CASSLPVKQGPGNTIYF TGTGCCAGCAGCTTACCCGTAAAGCAGGGTCCTGGAAACACCATATATTTT
14 once TRBJ2-2 . TRBV2 CATQKLANTGELFF TGTGCCACTCAAAAACTCGCGAACACCGGGGAGCTGTTTTTT
11 few TRBJ2-3 . TRBV7-9 CGCGGSDTQYF TGTGGATGTGGTGGGTCAGATACGCAGTATTTT
13 . TRBJ1-1 . TRBV6-8 CASSRQANTEAFF TGTGCCAGCAGTCGACAGGCCAACACTGAAGCTTTCTTT
16 . TRBJ2-5 . TRBV12-3/TRBV12-4 CASSAMAGTIQETQYF TGTGCCAGCAGCGCCATGGCGGGGACAATCCAAGAGACCCAGTACTTC
15 many TRBJ2-2 TRBD2 TRBV7-2 CASSPSGGAIGELFF TGTGCCAGCAGCCCTAGCGGGGGGGCAATCGGGGAGCTGTTTTTT
13 few TRBJ1-1 . TRBV6-5 CASSYQGNTEAFF TGTGCCAGCAGTTACCAGGGGAACACTGAAGCTTTCTTT
13 . TRBJ2-1 TRBD2 TRBV10-3 CATVAGVNNEQFF TGTGCCACCGTAGCGGGGGTCAACAATGAGCAGTTCTTC
15 . TRBJ2-1 TRBD2 TRBV24-1 CATSDLHGGGHEQFF TGTGCCACCAGTGATTTGCACGGGGGGGGCCATGAGCAGTTCTTC
14 . TRBJ2-2 . TRBV20-1 CSASLLANTGELFF TGCAGTGCTAGCTTACTAGCGAACACCGGGGAGCTGTTTTTT
18 many TRBJ2-4 . TRBV28 CASSHPTRDLLAKNIQYF TGTGCCAGCAGCCATCCGACCCGGGACTTACTAGCCAAAAACATTCAGTACTTC
13 . TRBJ2-1 . TRBV7-9 CASSVISGDEQFF TGTGCCAGCAGCGTAATCTCAGGGGACGAGCAGTTCTTC
13 many TRBJ2-1 . TRBV7-9 CASSFVGNNEQFF TGTGCCAGCAGCTTCGTGGGAAACAATGAGCAGTTCTTC
15 . TRBJ1-5 . TRBV24-1 CATSVRTPGNQPQHF TGTGCCACCAGTGTCCGAACTCCGGGCAATCAGCCCCAGCATTTT
13 few TRBJ1-1 . TRBV11-2 CASRSSQGFVAFF TGTGCCAGCAGAAGTAGCCAAGGGTTTGTAGCTTTCTTT
15 . TRBJ2-5 . TRBV7-9 CASSLLDSLRETQYF TGTGCCAGCAGCTTACTCGACAGCCTGAGGGAGACCCAGTACTTC
16 few TRBJ2-3 TRBD1 TRBV6-5 CASSTRQGILVDTQYF TGTGCCAGCAGTACGCGACAGGGAATATTGGTTGATACGCAGTATTTT
14 few TRBJ1-1 TRBD1 TRBV29-1 CSVEAGGWDTEAFF TGCAGCGTTGAGGCAGGGGGATGGGACACTGAAGCTTTCTTT
13 many TRBJ1-5 . TRBV5-1 CASSPEGNQPQHF TGCGCCAGCAGCCCGGAGGGGAATCAGCCCCAGCATTTT
14 . TRBJ2-1 . TRBV5-1 CASSVSWGAYEQFF TGCGCCAGCAGCGTTAGCTGGGGGGCGTATGAGCAGTTCTTC
16 . TRBJ2-7 TRBD1 TRBV13 CASSLRGTETTYEQYF TGTGCCAGCAGCCTAAGGGGGACAGAGACTACGTACGAGCAGTACTTC
13 few TRBJ1-1 . TRBV7-9 CASSLVPGAEAFF TGTGCCAGCAGCTTAGTTCCGGGGGCGGAGGCTTTCTTT
17 many TRBJ2-3 . TRBV6-1 CASRGQVLAGSTDTQYF TGTGCCAGCAGGGGACAGGTGCTAGCGGGGAGCACAGATACGCAGTATTTT
14 . TRBJ1-4 . TRBV19 CASSILGDGEKLFF TGTGCCAGTAGTATTTTGGGGGATGGAGAAAAACTGTTTTTT
16 . TRBJ2-2 . TRBV29-1 CSVVGGQGPDTGELFF TGCAGCGTTGTAGGCGGGCAGGGGCCCGACACCGGGGAGCTGTTTTTT
13 many TRBJ1-1 . TRBV19 CASSISGNTEAFF TGTGCCAGTAGTATTTCTGGGAACACTGAAGCTTTCTTT